What follows are 30 T cell receptor beta chains derived from one specimen sequenced in a study of blood T cell repertoires in COVID-19. The table came from immunoSEQ multiplex PCR; TCRdb's copy has only in-frame clones and leaves some out. The data show approximately 60,000 clones, around four fifths seen once. Sequencing input: peripheral blood. These receptors all come from a human donor in a cohort sampled during active COVID-19.

V usage is TRBV21-1 and J usage is TRBJ2-5; TRBD1, the table's D call, lacks a check against the DNA. TRBV21-1 is noted as a pseudogene. The CDR3 has 18 amino acids. CDR3 DNA sequence: TGTGCCAGCAGCAATCTCCGAGGGCCGACAGGGGACGGGGAGACCCAGTACTTC. This encodes CASSNLRGPTGDGETQYF.

The DNA of the CDR3 is TGTGCCAGCAGCGTGAGCGGCCATGATGCAGATACGCAGTATTTT. Translating gives CASSVSGHDADTQYF. The chain links TRBV9 to TRBJ2-3, with TRBD2 as a possible D gene (5 bases). Trimming shortened V by 2 bases and J by 4 bases, and 14 bases separated the two germline ends. The CDR3 is made up of 15 amino acids. In germline, CDR1 is SGDLS, CDR2 YYNGEE.

The CDR3 DNA reads as TGCGCCAGCAGCCATCCCCTTACAGGGCCGGGGGGCAATGAGCAGTTCTTC. It specifies CASSHPLTGPGGNEQFF. The chain couples TRBV4-1 to TRBJ2-1; D is perhaps TRBD2 (7 bases). With 3 bases removed from V and 6 bases from J, the gap between germline ends came to 21 bases. Germline-derived CDR1 and CDR2 are MGHRA and YSYEKL. The CDR3 loop spans 17 amino acids.

This CDR3 reads CASSLRDWGANVLTF. Here the CDR3 DNA reads TGTGCCAGTAGTCTCCGGGACTGGGGGGCCAACGTCCTGACTTTC. The V and J genes are TRBV19 and TRBJ2-6, with D possibly being TRBD2 (6 bases). Trimming took off 5 bases at V and 4 bases at J, with 12 bases between the two ends. Germline V gene lookup returns CDR1 LNHDA and CDR2 SQIVND (reference sequence). This CDR3 is built from 15 residues.

V gene TRBV5-1 combines with J gene TRBJ2-3, with TRBD1 matching over 7 bases. From germline, CDR1 is SGHRS and CDR2 YFSETQ. V lost 4 bases and J lost 0; bases outside the gene matches: 5. There are 15 residues in the CDR3. The CDR3 bases are TGCGCCAGCAGCCACGACAGGGCTAGCACAGATACGCAGTATTTT. Its translation is CASSHDRASTDTQYF.

The chain has TRBV18 and TRBJ1-3; D is ambiguous. Trimming stripped 3 bases from V and 1 base from J, with 7 bases between. This CDR3 region has 14 residues. Looked up from germline, CDR1 is KGHSH and CDR2 is LQKENI. The CDR3 region is CASSPEGSGNTIYF. The DNA of the CDR3 is TGTGCCAGCTCACCCGAGGGTTCTGGAAACACCATATATTTT. The whole variable domain, filled in from reference TRBV18 and TRBJ1-3, reads NAGVMQNPRHLVRRRGQEARLRCSPMKGHSHVYWYRQLPEEGLKFMVYLQKENIIDESGMPKERFSAEFPKEGPSILRIQQVVRGDSAAYFCASSPEGSGNTIYFGEGSWLTVV.

The genes are TRBV7-8 and TRBJ2-1, with 10 nucleotides matching TRBD1. Looked up from germline, CDR1 is SGHVS and CDR2 is FQNEAQ. V was pared by 5 bases and J by 0 bases, with 13 bases of the junction left unmatched. The CDR3 contains 19 residues. The CDR3: CASSHRDRGLGSSYNEQFF. CDR3 sequence (DNA): TGTGCCAGCAGCCACCGGGACAGGGGATTGGGGAGCTCCTACAATGAGCAGTTCTTC.

The chain links TRBV19 to TRBJ2-1, with D perhaps matching TRBD2 (5 bases). V shed 5 bases and J shed 8 bases, with 16 bases lying between them. Per the germline V gene, CDR1 is LNHDA and CDR2 is SQIVND (reference sequence). The CDR3 runs 14 residues. In DNA form, the CDR3 reads TGTGCCAGTAGTTTGCAGCGCGAGGAGGATGAGCAGTTCTTC. It translates to CASSLQREEDEQFF.

V gene TRBV15 combines with J gene TRBJ1-1, with 7 bases aligning to TRBD1. Per the germline V gene, CDR1 is LNHNV and CDR2 is YYDKDF (reference sequence). V was clipped by 0 bases and J by 4 bases; unmatched bases: 2. CDR3 length: 14 residues. The CDR3 here is CATSRDQGGTEAFF. The CDR3, as DNA: TGTGCCACCAGCAGAGACCAGGGGGGCACTGAAGCTTTCTTT.

V and J are TRBV15 and TRBJ1-5; D gene unclear. Germline V lookup: CDR1 LNHNV, CDR2 YYDKDF (reference sequence). V lost 0 bases, J lost 3 bases, and 9 bases lay in between. This CDR3 spans 15 amino acids. CDR3 DNA sequence: TGTGCCACCAGCAGAGATGCGGGATACAATCAGCCCCAGCATTTT. Translation gives CATSRDAGYNQPQHF.

The chain carries TRBV5-4 and TRBJ1-1; D remains ambiguous. V shed 0 bases and J shed 1 base, with 16 bases lying between them. Germline CDR1 is SGHNT and CDR2 is YYREEE (reference sequence). This CDR3 contains 17 residues. For the CDR3, the DNA is TGTGCCAGCAGCTTGGGAGGTCGGCGGGCAGGGAACACTGAAGCTTTCTTT. It codes for CASSLGGRRAGNTEAFF.

The count of this clone is one. V gene TRBV5-1 combines with J gene TRBJ2-3; 9 bases match TRBD2. CDR3 length: 15 amino acids. Germline loops: CDR1 SGHRS, CDR2 YFSETQ. V shed 7 bases and J 2 bases; nucleotides not matched to a gene: 8. The CDR3 coding sequence is TGCGCCAGCGCCCCCGGACTAGCGTTCACAGATACGCAGTATTTT. It is translated as CASAPGLAFTDTQYF.

CDR3 nucleotide sequence: TGTGCCTGGAGGGGGCAGGGGGCATTTGATGAGCAGTTCTTC. It codes for CAWRGQGAFDEQFF. V usage is TRBV30 and J usage is TRBJ2-1; 8 bases align to TRBD1. CDR3 length equals 14 residues. Germline V gene sequence: CDR1 GTSNPN, CDR2 SVGIG (reference sequence). Trimming at V came to 3 bases and at J to 8 bases, leaving 9 bases not matched to a gene.

The chain employs TRBV19 and TRBJ2-4; 7 bases align to TRBD1. V was clipped by 3 bases and J by 6 bases; unmatched bases: 11. Germline V lookup: CDR1 LNHDA, CDR2 SQIVND (reference sequence). The CDR3 runs 16 residues. The CDR3 protein is CASSIGTVTSVNIQYF. In nucleotides, the CDR3 is TGTGCCAGTAGTATCGGGACAGTCACCTCTGTAAACATTCAGTACTTC.

This clone has just one count. This sequence joins TRBV6-5 and TRBJ2-1; 7 nucleotides line up with TRBD2. The ends lost 0 bases at V and 1 base at J; junction bases unmatched: 3. Germline CDR1 MNHEY, CDR2 SVGAGI. CDR3 size: 16 residues. CDR3 bases: TGTGCCAGCAGTTACTCGGGTAGCGGGTCCTACAATGAGCAGTTCTTC. Amino acid sequence: CASSYSGSGSYNEQFF.

This chain uses TRBV3-1 (or the pseudogene TRBV3-2) with TRBJ2-6, with D perhaps TRBD2 (6 bases). Germline CDR1 LGHDT, CDR2 YNNKEL (reference sequence). V shed 7 bases and J shed 4 bases, with 11 bases lying between them. This CDR3 is built from 14 residues. This CDR3 is CASNAGTGANVLTF. The CDR3, as DNA: TGTGCCAGCAATGCGGGGACCGGGGCCAACGTCCTGACTTTC.

The chain links TRBV7-8 to TRBJ1-1; no reliable D call. V was clipped by 5 bases and J by 1 base, with 14 bases between them. There are 15 residues in the CDR3. Germline V gene lookup returns CDR1 SGHVS and CDR2 FQNEAQ. DNA for the CDR3: TGTGCCAGCAGCCGCGGCGGGATCCGGAACACTGAAGCTTTCTTT. It translates to CASSRGGIRNTEAFF.

This chain connects TRBV7-2 to TRBJ2-1; 15 bases agree with TRBD2. The CDR3 has 17 amino acids. Trimming took 4 bases from V and 7 from J; bases not matched to a gene: 8. Per the germline V gene, CDR1 is SGHTA and CDR2 is FQGNSA. CDR3 sequence reads: CASSSGLAGGRGNEQFF. The CDR3 nucleotides are TGTGCCAGCAGCTCGGGACTAGCGGGGGGTCGTGGTAATGAGCAGTTCTTC.

The chain recombines TRBV4-1 with TRBJ1-1; 8 bases map to TRBD1. The germline CDR1 and CDR2 sequences are MGHRA and YSYEKL. The ends lost 2 bases at V and 11 bases at J; junction bases unmatched: 13. The CDR3 is 15 amino acids. The CDR3 DNA reads TGCGCCAGCAGCCAAAACACCTTAGACCGACAGGGGGCTTTCTTT. Protein product: CASSQNTLDRQGAFF.

This sequence joins TRBV5-1 and TRBJ1-5, with TRBD1 matching over 7 bases. This CDR3 has 16 amino acids. J was trimmed by 5 bases and V by 0 bases; bases with no gene match: 8. CDR1 and CDR2 (germline): SGHRS, YFSETQ. CDR3 sequence (DNA): TGCGCCAGCAGCTTGGGGGCTACAGGGGTGGATCAGCCCCAGCATTTT. It is translated as CASSLGATGVDQPQHF. The variable domain in full, with the rest retrieved from reference TRBV5-1 and TRBJ1-5, is KAGVTQTPRYLIKTRGQQVTLSCSPISGHRSVSWYQQTPGQGLQFLFEYFSETQRNKGNFPGRFSGRQFSNSRSEMNVSTLELGDSALYLCASSLGATGVDQPQHFGDGTRLSIL.

This chain uses TRBV7-9 with TRBJ1-1; D perhaps matches TRBD1 (6 bases). Germline V gives CDR1 SEHNR, CDR2 FQNEAQ (reference sequence). The CDR3 runs to 15 residues. Deletions cut 5 bases from V and 0 bases from J, with 13 bases between. CDR3 sequence: CASSLQGSVNTEAFF. The CDR3 DNA reads TGTGCCAGCAGCCTACAGGGATCGGTGAACACTGAAGCTTTCTTT.

In this sample, this clone turned up once. This chain uses TRBV10-1 with TRBJ2-1; TRBD2 matches at 7 bases. Trimming took 8 bases from V and 9 from J; bases not matched to a gene: 10. Germline CDR1 is WNHNN and CDR2 is SYGVQD (reference sequence). The CDR3 length is 13 residues. The CDR3: CASGRVARGEQFF. For the CDR3, the DNA is TGCGCCAGCGGGAGGGTAGCGAGGGGTGAGCAGTTCTTC.

V usage is TRBV7-7 and J usage is TRBJ2-5, with 7 positions matching TRBD2. The CDR3 has 14 residues. V was pared by 5 bases and J by 0 bases, with 3 bases of the junction left unmatched. CDR1 is SSHAT and CDR2 is FNYEAQ in the germline V gene (reference sequence). CDR3 protein: CASSVGGYQETQYF. For the CDR3, the DNA is TGTGCCAGCAGCGTCGGGGGGTACCAAGAGACCCAGTACTTC. Supplemented by reference TRBV7-7 and TRBJ2-5, the full variable domain reads GAGVSQSPRYKVTKRGQDVTLRCDPISSHATLYWYQQALGQGPEFLTYFNYEAQPDKSGLPSDRFSAERPEGSISTLTIQRTEQRDSAMYRCASSVGGYQETQYFGPGTRLLVL.

V is TRBV3-1 (or the pseudogene TRBV3-2) and J is TRBJ1-1; the D gene is possibly TRBD1 (5 bases). The germline V gene has CDR1 LGHDT and CDR2 YNNKEL (reference sequence). V shed 11 bases and J shed 0 bases, with 10 bases lying between them. The CDR3 length is 12 residues. CDR3 region: CAARGMNTEAFF. Written as DNA, the CDR3 is TGTGCCGCCCGGGGGATGAACACTGAAGCTTTCTTT.

The chain is built from TRBV10-1 and TRBJ1-3; no reliable D call. The germline V gene has CDR1 WNHNN and CDR2 SYGVQD (reference sequence). Trimming removed 3 bases from V and 0 bases from J, with 6 bases in between. The CDR3 spans 14 residues. CDR3 nucleotides: TGCGCCAGCAGTGAAGAGTACTCTGGAAACACCATATATTTT. It is translated as CASSEEYSGNTIYF.

V usage is TRBV3-1 (or the pseudogene TRBV3-2) and J usage is TRBJ1-3, with D possibly TRBD1 on 5 matching bases. With 0 bases removed from V and 4 bases from J, the gap between germline ends came to 10 bases. The germline CDR1 and CDR2 sequences are LGHDT and YNNKEL (reference sequence). The CDR3 runs 15 residues. DNA for the CDR3: TGTGCCAGCAGCCAAGATTGGGGGGGAGGAAACACCATATATTTT. It specifies CASSQDWGGGNTIYF.

The rearrangement joins TRBV5-1 to TRBJ2-2; 10 bases fit TRBD2. The germline CDR1 and CDR2 sequences are SGHRS and YFSETQ. This CDR3 is 16 amino acids long. Trimming cost V 4 bases and J 3 bases; bases outside gene matches: 6. CDR3 bases: TGCGCCAGCAGCGTGAGCGGGAGGGCCGACACCGGGGAGCTGTTTTTT. Amino acid sequence: CASSVSGRADTGELFF.

The chain has TRBV18 and TRBJ2-3; D is uncertain. The V gene lost 4 bases and the J gene lost 0 bases, with 11 bases spanning the gap. This CDR3 is built from 15 residues. The germline CDR1 and CDR2 sequences are KGHSH and LQKENI. CDR3 sequence: CASSLSTTSTDTQYF. DNA for the CDR3: TGTGCCAGCTCACTTTCAACCACTAGCACAGATACGCAGTATTTT.

This chain uses TRBV3-1 (or the pseudogene TRBV3-2) with TRBJ1-1; TRBD1 is a possible D gene (5 bases). The germline V gene encodes CDR1 LGHDT and CDR2 YNNKEL (reference sequence). The CDR3 runs 15 residues. Trimming shortened V by 0 bases and J by 5 bases, and 13 bases separated the two germline ends. CDR3 region: CASSQDHGGETEAFF. The CDR3 coding sequence is TGTGCCAGCAGCCAAGATCATGGGGGGGAGACTGAAGCTTTCTTT.

The chain couples TRBV5-8 to TRBJ2-2, with D possibly matching TRBD1 (5 bases). V lost 4 bases, J lost 1 base, and 11 bases lay in between. The CDR3 is 15 amino acids. CDR1 is SGHTS, CDR2 YDEGEE, per germline. The CDR3 DNA reads as TGTGCCAGCAGCCCCCAGGGCCTGAACACCGGGGAGCTGTTTTTT. It is translated as CASSPQGLNTGELFF.